This TCR beta chain was identified during a study of control samples from healthy donors and cancer patients. This clone was found a few times. TCRdb's table, derived via immunoSEQ multiplex PCR, lists solely in-frame clones and lacks some. Altogether under 65,000 clones are present, more than 70% being singletons, with the ten largest covering more than 9.5%. The sequence came from a woman aged 55 to 70 with lung cancer. Source material: PBMCs.

CDR3 protein: CASSQDDLRSAGDPDTQYF. Here the CDR3 DNA reads TGTGCCAGCAGCCAAGATGACCTGCGATCAGCGGGTGACCCCGATACGCAGTATTTT. The chain recombines TRBV14 with TRBJ2-3, with D perhaps TRBD2 (6 bases). This CDR3 is 19 amino acids long. The germline CDR1 and CDR2 sequences are SGHDN and FVKESK. V was cut by 0 bases and J by 6 bases, with 25 bases left in between.